This passage covers 4 T cell receptor beta chains from one sample sequenced in a study of T-cell memory formation after mild COVID-19. A single record per CDR3 protein comes from TCRdb applying MiXCR to the 5' RACE reads. The sample yields around 320,000 distinct CDR3 sequences, 19% seen once. The sequenced material came from PBMCs or a T cell subset sorted from them (not recorded which). These receptors all come from a man aged 18 to 35 who had mild COVID-19 (a few samples of this study predate the infection). Cell type and time point are not known.

This clonotype was detected a few times. This chain joins TRBV7-9 and TRBJ1-5; D remains unclear. Germline V gene sequence: CDR1 SEHNR, CDR2 FQNEAQ (reference sequence). The CDR3 length is 13 residues. The V end was cut by 4 bases, the J end by 5 bases, with 9 bases between. In DNA form, the CDR3 reads TGTGCCAGCAGCTGGACTGCGGATCAGCCCCAGCATTTT. This codes for CASSWTADQPQHF.

This sequence joins TRBV9 and TRBJ2-6, with D uncertain. Per the germline V gene, CDR1 is SGDLS and CDR2 is YYNGEE. The CDR3 has 15 residues. Trimming cost V 4 bases and J 1 base, with 9 bases left between them. CDR3 amino acids: CASSHSRSGANVLTF. The CDR3 DNA reads TGTGCCAGCAGCCATAGCAGATCTGGGGCCAACGTCCTGACTTTC.

The rearrangement links TRBV7-7 to TRBJ2-5, with D hard to call. CDR1 and CDR2 from the germline V gene are SSHAT and FNYEAQ (reference sequence). Between the trimmed V and J ends, which lost 2 bases and 1 base, there was a span of 8 bases. The CDR3 spans 14 residues. CDR3 in amino acids: CASSLRAFQETQYF. DNA of the CDR3: TGTGCCAGCAGCTTACGGGCATTCCAAGAGACCCAGTACTTC.

The rearrangement joins TRBV2 to TRBJ2-3, with 7 bases aligning to TRBD2. The CDR3 sequence is 19 residues long. J gave up 0 bases and V 3 bases, and 15 bases lay outside the gene matches. From germline, CDR1 is SNHLY and CDR2 FYNNEI. As DNA, the CDR3 is TGTGCCAGCAGTGACCTACCCGTAGGACTAGACCCTAGCACAGATACGCAGTATTTT. Amino acid sequence: CASSDLPVGLDPSTDTQYF. Using reference TRBV2 and TRBJ2-3 for the parts outside the CDR3, the full variable domain is EPEVTQTPSHQVTQMGQEVILRCVPISNHLYFYWYRQILGQKVEFLVSFYNNEISEKSEIFDDQFSVERPDGSNFTLKIRSTKLEDSAMYFCASSDLPVGLDPSTDTQYFGPGTRLTVL.